The sample holds a few counts of the clone carrying this TCR beta chain. These data belong to a study of blood T cells in healthy people across ages. Germline V gene sequence: CDR1 DFQATT, CDR2 SNEGSKA (reference sequence). The V gene end was trimmed by 3 bases and the J gene end by 7 bases; junction bases not matched to a gene: 18. The CDR3 contains 17 residues. A second PCR of about 7 to 12 cycles used a sample-barcoded 5' primer and a J-beta primer mix. One entry per CDR3 protein, called by TCRdb with MiXCR from the 5' RACE reads. The table records about 1.7 million distinct CDR3 sequences, roughly 27% of them present only once.

The sequence was obtained from a woman aged 30 to 39 in good health. The sequenced sample consisted of blood. The V and J genes are TRBV20-1 and TRBJ2-7; 10 bases fit TRBD2. The CDR3 region is CSASPTGLWLAGDEQYF. CDR3 DNA: TGCAGTGCTAGCCCCACGGGACTGTGGCTAGCGGGAGATGAGCAGTACTTC.